Below are 9 T cell receptor beta chains sequenced from a single sample in a study of neoadjuvant anti-PD-1 for oral cavity cancer. Generated by immunoSEQ multiplex PCR, the TCRdb table keeps only in-frame clones and is missing some. The sample records 15,000 or so clones, 69% being singletons. This specimen was PBMCs, taken before nivolumab (anti-PD-1) treatment. The receptors shown here come from a person aged 40 to 85 with oral cavity squamous cell carcinoma.

As concerns this clone: The germline gene is not matched at one end of the junction; a read error may be the cause. The chain has TRBV12-5 and TRBJ1-5; D is uncertain. CDR3 length: 16 residues. Germline-derived CDR1 and CDR2 are LGHNT and FRNRAP. The CDR3 region has the DNA TGTGCTAGTGGTCTGGTAGGACCCTATAGCAATCAGCCCCAGCATTTT. Translating it yields CASGLVGPYSNQPQHF.

The chain combines TRBV9 with TRBJ2-1, with 12 bases lining up with TRBD2. Germline loops: CDR1 SGDLS, CDR2 YYNGEE. The length of the CDR3 is 18 residues. The V segment lost 0 bases and the J segment 0 bases; nucleotides outside the gene matches: 4. The DNA of the CDR3 is TGTGCCAGCAGCGTAGAGGCTAGCGGGAGGGTCTCCTACAATGAGCAGTTCTTC. Translated, it gives CASSVEASGRVSYNEQFF.

This chain connects TRBV12-5 to TRBJ2-1; 10 nucleotides align to TRBD2. Germline V gene sequence: CDR1 LGHNT, CDR2 FRNRAP. J lost 3 bases, V lost 2 bases, and 4 bases had no gene match. The CDR3 contains 16 residues. The CDR3 loop is CASGLNLAGDYNEQFF. As DNA, the CDR3 is TGTGCTAGTGGTTTGAATCTAGCGGGAGACTACAATGAGCAGTTCTTC. Variable domain in full (rest from reference TRBV12-5 and TRBJ2-1): DARVTQTPRHKVTEMGQEVTMRCQPILGHNTVFWYRQTMMQGLELLAYFRNRAPLDDSGMPKDRFSAEMPDATLATLKIQPSEPRDSAVYFCASGLNLAGDYNEQFFGPGTRLTVL.

The chain recombines TRBV2 with TRBJ1-2; a possible D gene is TRBD1 (5 bases). The CDR3 spans 14 residues. Trimming stripped 1 base from V and 4 bases from J, with 10 bases between. Germline CDR1 is SNHLY and CDR2 is FYNNEI. CDR3 in DNA: TGTGCCAGCAGTGAAGGTACAGGTCTCTATGGCTACACCTTC. It yields the protein CASSEGTGLYGYTF.

The rearrangement uses TRBV5-1 and TRBJ2-5, with 8 bases matching TRBD1. Germline values: CDR1 SGHRS, CDR2 YFSETQ. After removal of 4 bases from V and 5 bases from J, the junction contained 10 bases not matched to a gene. The CDR3 consists of 15 residues. The CDR3: CASSGGRGLGETQYF. The CDR3 DNA reads as TGCGCCAGCAGCGGCGGCAGGGGGCTGGGGGAGACCCAGTACTTC.

V and J are TRBV10-3 and TRBJ1-1; 7 bases agree with TRBD1. With 4 bases clipped from V and 6 bases from J, the junction kept 8 bases outside the gene matches. The CDR3 sequence is 14 residues long. The V gene's germline CDR1 is ENHRY and CDR2 SYGVKD. Here the CDR3 DNA reads TGTGCCATCAGTGGGACAGGTTCGGTGCCTGAAGCTTTCTTT. It yields the protein CAISGTGSVPEAFF.

The chain links TRBV6-5 to TRBJ2-5; 7 nucleotides line up with TRBD1. CDR1 MNHEY and CDR2 SVGAGI come from the germline V gene. The V gene end was trimmed by 2 bases and the J gene end by 7 bases; junction bases not matched to a gene: 4. There are 13 residues in the CDR3. The CDR3 DNA is TGTGCCAGCAGTTACGAGGGGGCAGGGACCCAGTACTTC. Amino acid sequence: CASSYEGAGTQYF.

This clone is medium-sized (0.01 to 0.1%) within its sample. The CDR3 region is CSEQTNYGYTF. The CDR3 nucleotides read TGCAGTGAACAGACTAACTATGGCTACACCTTC. The chain is built from TRBV20-1 and TRBJ1-2; the D is unclear. The CDR3 runs to 11 residues. Trimming left V 7 bases short and J 0 bases short, with 6 bases between. Germline CDR1 and CDR2: DFQATT and SNEGSKA (reference sequence).

This clone was detected once. The gene calls are TRBV10-1 and TRBJ2-3; perhaps TRBD2 as D (5 bases). Trimming stripped 2 bases from V and 0 bases from J, with 9 bases between. The CDR3 extends over 15 amino acids. Germline V lookup: CDR1 WNHNN, CDR2 SYGVQD (reference sequence). This CDR3 is CASSEQAVSTDTQYF. CDR3 coding DNA: TGCGCCAGCAGTGAGCAAGCGGTGAGCACAGATACGCAGTATTTT.